The present T cell receptor beta chain was sequenced within a study of identical twins. TCRdb re-derived calls from the 5' RACE reads in MiXCR, one entry per CDR3 protein. The table lists hundreds of thousands of distinct CDR3 sequences, 12% of them singletons. This clonotype was detected many times. Germline assignment: CDR1 SGHRS and CDR2 YFSETQ. V was cut by 0 bases and J by 1 base, with 10 bases left in between. CDR3 length equals 15 residues. These data were also filed under a second study, of yellow fever vaccine responses in identical twins.

Sequencing used CD8+ T cells sorted from blood. This clonotype originated in a woman between 18 and 29 years old in good health. The chain employs TRBV5-1 and TRBJ2-5; unclear D gene. The CDR3: CASSLVVGIQETQYF. CDR3 bases: TGCGCCAGCAGCTTGGTAGTTGGGATCCAAGAGACCCAGTACTTC. Full variable domain (outside the CDR3, taken from reference TRBV5-1 and TRBJ2-5): KAGVTQTPRYLIKTRGQQVTLSCSPISGHRSVSWYQQTPGQGLQFLFEYFSETQRNKGNFPGRFSGRQFSNSRSEMNVSTLELGDSALYLCASSLVVGIQETQYFGPGTRLLVL.